Below, 30 T cell receptor beta chains from the same sample are listed, as sequenced in a study of long-term antiretroviral therapy in people with HIV. The assay used was immunoSEQ (version v3.0), run at survey level. This table comes from immunoSEQ multiplex PCR, and its TCRdb copy is limited to in-frame clones, with some not included. The sample carries fewer than 40,000 clones, roughly nine tenths recorded once. The material sequenced was unsorted PBMCs, taken 1.2 years after starting antiretroviral therapy. These receptor sequences come from a woman aged 45-65 years with HIV.

V is TRBV5-4 and J is TRBJ2-1, with D perhaps assigned TRBD1 or TRBD2 (7 bases each). The CDR3 runs to 15 residues. V lost 3 bases and J lost 4, with 14 bases in between. CDR1 and CDR2 from the germline V gene are SGHNT and YYREEE (reference sequence). The DNA of the CDR3 is TGTGCCAGCAGCTACGGGACAGCGGGGTACAATGAGCAGTTCTTC. The encoded protein is CASSYGTAGYNEQFF.

This chain links TRBV15 with TRBJ1-2; 9 bases line up with TRBD1. J gave up 6 bases and V 3 bases, and 8 bases lay outside the gene matches. This CDR3 has 15 amino acids. Germline values: CDR1 LNHNV, CDR2 YYDKDF (reference sequence). The CDR3 DNA follows: TGTGCCACCAGCAGGGGACAGGGAATCGTTAATGGCTACACCTTC. Its protein is CATSRGQGIVNGYTF.

This clone was counted only a few times. This CDR3 is CASSQDIGGSPLHF. CDR3 nucleotides: TGCGCCAGCAGCCAAGATATAGGGGGTTCACCCCTCCACTTT. The rearrangement uses TRBV4-3 and TRBJ1-6; weak D call: TRBD1 (6 bases). From germline, CDR1 is LGHNA and CDR2 YSLEER. This CDR3 region has 14 residues. Trimming took 0 bases from V and 9 from J, leaving 9 bases between them.

V usage is TRBV5-1 and J usage is TRBJ2-7, with 7 bases lining up with TRBD1. Germline V gene sequence: CDR1 SGHRS, CDR2 YFSETQ. CDR3 size: 13 residues. J was trimmed by 2 bases and V by 1 base; bases with no gene match: 0. This chain's CDR3 is CASSLQGAYEQYF. CDR3 in DNA: TGCGCCAGCAGCTTGCAGGGGGCCTACGAGCAGTACTTC.

The genes are TRBV4-2 and TRBJ2-1, with D possibly being TRBD1 (5 bases). There are 17 residues in the CDR3. With 4 bases removed from V and 0 bases from J, the gap between germline ends came to 16 bases. Germline V gene sequence: CDR1 LGHNA, CDR2 YNFKEQ. The CDR3 DNA reads as TGTGCCAGCAGCCCGAGGTCAGGGCTTAACTCCTACAATGAGCAGTTCTTC. This encodes CASSPRSGLNSYNEQFF.

The V and J genes are TRBV19 and TRBJ1-6; no definite D call. Trimming shortened V by 5 bases and J by 4 bases, and 15 bases separated the two germline ends. The CDR3 extends over 16 amino acids. The germline gives CDR1 LNHDA, CDR2 SQIVND (reference sequence). This chain's CDR3 is CASSEEGRLYNSPLHF. The CDR3, as DNA: TGTGCCAGTAGTGAGGAGGGCCGGCTTTATAATTCACCCCTCCACTTT.

The chain combines TRBV19 with TRBJ2-7, with D tentatively TRBD1 (6 bases). CDR3 length equals 15 residues. CDR1 LNHDA and CDR2 SQIVND come from the germline V gene (reference sequence). With 4 bases removed from V and 0 bases from J, the gap between germline ends came to 13 bases. CDR3 loop: CASSNRVRSSYEQYF. The CDR3, as DNA: TGTGCCAGTAGTAACAGGGTTAGGAGCTCCTACGAGCAGTACTTC. The full variable domain, rest sourced from reference TRBV19 and TRBJ2-7, is DGGITQSPKYLFRKEGQNVTLSCEQNLNHDAMYWYRQDPGQGLRLIYYSQIVNDFQKGDIAEGYSVSREKKESFPLTVTSAQKNPTAFYLCASSNRVRSSYEQYFGPGTRLTVT.

CDR3 sequence: CASSEDRGRSNYGYTF. CDR3 in DNA: TGTGCCAGCTCAGAGGACAGGGGGCGATCGAACTATGGCTACACCTTC. The genes are TRBV18 and TRBJ1-2, with 11 positions matching TRBD1. CDR1 and CDR2 from the germline V gene are KGHSH and LQKENI. CDR3 length equals 16 residues. The junction had 7 bases not matched to a gene; V was cut back by 5 bases and J by 2 bases.

The table lists this clone with a few counts. The chain carries TRBV19 and TRBJ1-1; the match to TRBD1 covers 7 bases. This CDR3 has 15 amino acids. Germline V lookup: CDR1 LNHDA, CDR2 SQIVND (reference sequence). The ends lost 5 bases at V and 0 bases at J; junction bases unmatched: 6. CDR3 sequence: CASSSGTEMNTEAFF. In DNA, the CDR3 is TGTGCCAGTAGTTCAGGGACAGAGATGAACACTGAAGCTTTCTTT.

V usage is TRBV15 and J usage is TRBJ1-2, with D unclear. V lost 1 base, J lost 4 bases, and 10 bases lay in between. There are 14 residues in the CDR3. CDR1 is LNHNV and CDR2 is YYDKDF in the germline V gene (reference sequence). The CDR3 loop reads CATSRAGGVYGYTF. For the CDR3, the DNA is TGTGCCACCAGCAGAGCCGGCGGGGTCTATGGCTACACCTTC.

The V call is TRBV7-9, the J call TRBJ1-3; D is undetermined. CDR1 and CDR2 from the germline V gene are SEHNR and FQNEAQ (reference sequence). The ends were cut back, 4 bases at V and 1 base at J, with 11 bases in the middle. CDR3 length: 15 amino acids. CDR3 in amino acids: CASSSQEGSGNTIYF. CDR3 nucleotide sequence: TGTGCCAGCAGCTCGCAAGAAGGGTCTGGAAACACCATATATTTT.

CDR3 DNA sequence: TGTGCCAGCAGCCCCCCGGACAGGGAGAACGAGCAGTACTTC. Its protein is CASSPPDRENEQYF. The J gene is TRBJ2-7, the V gene TRBV11-3, with 8 bases aligning to TRBD1. Trimming at V came to 5 bases and at J to 5 bases, leaving 8 bases not matched to a gene. The CDR3 spans 14 residues. Germline-derived CDR1 and CDR2 are SGHNT and YENEEA.

The rearrangement uses TRBV7-3 and TRBJ1-3; D not resolved. This CDR3 comprises 13 residues. Trimming removed 4 bases from V and 2 bases from J, with 6 bases in between. The V gene's germline CDR1 is SGHTA and CDR2 FQGTGA. Here the CDR3 DNA reads TGTGCCAGCAGCTCCGGGACTGGAAACACCATATATTTT. Translated, it gives CASSSGTGNTIYF.

The CDR3 protein is CAWSGDLADTQYF. DNA of the CDR3: TGTGCCTGGAGTGGGGACCTCGCCGATACGCAGTATTTT. This rearrangement joins TRBV30 to TRBJ2-3; D is possibly TRBD1 or TRBD2 (5 bases each). This CDR3 region has 13 residues. The V end lost 1 base, the J end lost 6 bases, and 11 bases lay between the germline ends. CDR1 is GTSNPN and CDR2 is SVGIG in the germline V gene (reference sequence).

The gene calls are TRBV6-6 and TRBJ2-6; weak D call: TRBD2 (6 bases). Germline CDR1 is MNHNY and CDR2 is SVGAGI (reference sequence). This CDR3 region has 16 residues. Trimming removed 2 bases from V and 3 bases from J, with 11 bases in between. CDR3 amino acids: CASSYGDSVGANVLTF. As DNA, the CDR3 is TGTGCCAGCAGTTACGGGGACTCTGTTGGGGCCAACGTCCTGACTTTC.

This rearrangement joins TRBV25-1 to TRBJ2-5, with D perhaps matching TRBD2 (7 bases). This CDR3 contains 15 residues. Germline CDR1 MGHDK, CDR2 SYGVNS. Trimming removed 3 bases from V and 1 base from J, with 12 bases in between. CDR3 in amino acids: CASSEGGGPQETQYF. The CDR3 nucleotides read TGTGCCAGCAGTGAGGGGGGGGGCCCCCAAGAGACCCAGTACTTC.

This sequence joins TRBV30 and TRBJ2-3; D is possibly TRBD2 (6 bases). The CDR3 totals 21 residues. The ends were cut back, 1 base at V and 0 bases at J, with 29 bases in the middle. Looked up from germline, CDR1 is GTSNPN and CDR2 is SVGIG (reference sequence). The CDR3 DNA is TGTGCCTGGAGTGGGGGTGAGGAGTTTTTTAGCGGTATTTCTAGCACAGATACGCAGTATTTT. Its protein product is CAWSGGEEFFSGISSTDTQYF.

This clone appeared a few times. The chain employs TRBV7-9 and TRBJ1-6; D remains ambiguous. The germline CDR1 and CDR2 sequences are SEHNR and FQNEAQ (reference sequence). Trimming removed 3 bases at V and 6 bases at J, with 12 bases between. This CDR3 has 15 residues. CDR3 nucleotides: TGTGCCAGCAGCTTGGGCGGCGGCCGTAATTCACCCCTCCACTTT. It translates to CASSLGGGRNSPLHF.

The chain carries TRBV11-2 and TRBJ1-1; D is perhaps TRBD1 (6 bases). Trimming shortened V by 5 bases and J by 4 bases, and 14 bases separated the two germline ends. CDR1 is SGHAT, CDR2 FQNNGV, per germline. The CDR3 loop spans 14 amino acids. The CDR3 protein is CASSPGARVTEAFF. CDR3 bases: TGTGCCAGCAGCCCGGGGGCGCGGGTCACTGAAGCTTTCTTT.

The chain recombines TRBV4-3 with TRBJ2-3, with D possibly being TRBD1 (6 bases). Trimming cost V 0 bases and J 1 base, with 20 bases left between them. CDR1 is LGHNA and CDR2 is YSLEER in the germline V gene. The CDR3 is 19 amino acids. CDR3 residues: CASSQDLLTRRQGTDTQYF. Here the CDR3 DNA reads TGCGCCAGCAGCCAAGATTTACTCACCCGGAGACAGGGCACAGATACGCAGTATTTT.

This clone was picked up a small number of times. This chain joins TRBV25-1 and TRBJ1-2; TRBD1 matches at 9 bases. Trimming removed 4 bases from V and 7 bases from J; junction bases left unmatched: 7. Looked up from germline, CDR1 is MGHDK and CDR2 is SYGVNS. The CDR3 is made up of 14 amino acids. The CDR3 DNA is TGTGCCAGCAGTGTGACAGGGGGAGGATTTGGCTACACCTTC. It translates to CASSVTGGGFGYTF.

The chain has TRBV27 and TRBJ2-1; maybe TRBD2 (6 bases). The CDR3 runs to 19 residues. Trimming shortened V by 2 bases and J by 2 bases, and 22 bases separated the two germline ends. Per germline, CDR1 MNHEY and CDR2 SMNVEV (reference sequence). CDR3 coding DNA: TGTGCCAGCAGTTTAGAGGGGACCCAAACGGGGGTTACCTACAATGAGCAGTTCTTC. It is translated as CASSLEGTQTGVTYNEQFF.

The rearrangement links TRBV7-9 to TRBJ2-7; TRBD1 agrees at 9 bases. The J segment lost 7 bases and the V segment lost 1 base, leaving 14 bases of the junction unmatched. CDR3 length: 17 residues. Germline CDR1 is SEHNR and CDR2 is FQNEAQ (reference sequence). The CDR3 DNA follows: TGTGCCAGCAGCTTAGAGGTAGGACAGGGGACTTTCCGAGAGCAGTACTTC. Translating it yields CASSLEVGQGTFREQYF.

This chain links TRBV11-3 with TRBJ2-1; D perhaps matches TRBD2 (6 bases). From germline, CDR1 is SGHNT and CDR2 YENEEA. With 0 bases removed from V and 9 bases from J, the gap between germline ends came to 9 bases. The CDR3 extends over 13 amino acids. In nucleotides, the CDR3 is TGTGCCAGCAGCTTAGATCCGCGGGGTGAGCAGTTCTTC. Amino acids: CASSLDPRGEQFF. Supplemented by reference TRBV11-3 and TRBJ2-1, the full variable domain reads EAGVVQSPRYKIIEKKQPVAFWCNPISGHNTLYWYLQNLGQGPELLIRYENEEAVDDSQLPKDRFSAERLKGVDSTLKIQPAELGDSAVYLCASSLDPRGEQFFGPGTRLTVL.

The V call is TRBV25-1, the J call TRBJ2-5, with D perhaps TRBD1 (5 bases). Trimming removed 4 bases from V and 2 bases from J, with 14 bases in between. CDR3 size: 15 residues. The germline V gene has CDR1 MGHDK and CDR2 SYGVNS. The CDR3 nucleotides read TGTGCCAGCAGTGCAAGCCAGGGCAGTCAAGAGACCCAGTACTTC. Translation gives CASSASQGSQETQYF.

The chain links TRBV18 to TRBJ2-5; 11 nucleotides line up with TRBD2. V gave up 2 bases and J gave up 2 bases; unmatched junction bases: 7. This CDR3 comprises 17 residues. Germline V CDR1 and CDR2: KGHSH, LQKENI. For the CDR3, the DNA is TGTGCCAGCTCACCAGAGGTACTAGCGGGGGCTCAAGAGACCCAGTACTTC. Protein: CASSPEVLAGAQETQYF.

The chain employs TRBV13 and TRBJ1-1; TRBD1 agrees at 8 bases. In germline, CDR1 is PRHDT, CDR2 FYEKMQ (reference sequence). This CDR3 has 18 amino acids. J was trimmed by 6 bases and V by 6 bases; bases with no gene match: 21. CDR3 in amino acids: CASRAGTGGRAQAPEAFF. For the CDR3, the DNA is TGTGCCAGCAGGGCCGGGACAGGAGGGAGGGCCCAAGCGCCTGAAGCTTTCTTT.

The gene calls are TRBV4-1 and TRBJ1-1; D remains ambiguous. The CDR3 contains 14 residues. CDR1 is MGHRA, CDR2 YSYEKL, per germline. V lost 1 base, J lost 4 bases, and 10 bases lay in between. The CDR3 DNA follows: TGCGCCAGCAGCCAAGTGGGCAGTTTCACTGAAGCTTTCTTT. Amino acids: CASSQVGSFTEAFF.

V and J are TRBV19 and TRBJ1-6; a weak D match, TRBD1 (5 bases). Trimming stripped 3 bases from V and 7 bases from J, with 10 bases between. Germline CDR1 is LNHDA and CDR2 is SQIVND (reference sequence). The CDR3 extends over 14 amino acids. The CDR3 DNA sequence: TGTGCCAGTAGTATCCCCAAGGGGAATTCACCCCTCCACTTT. Protein sequence: CASSIPKGNSPLHF.

The V and J genes are TRBV5-1 and TRBJ2-5; unclear D gene. The germline V and J ends were trimmed by 2 bases and 5 bases, with 13 bases remaining between them. This CDR3 has 14 amino acids. Per germline, CDR1 SGHRS and CDR2 YFSETQ. The DNA of the CDR3 is TGCGCCAGCAGCTTTGGGAAGGTCGGGGAGACCCAGTACTTC. Translated: CASSFGKVGETQYF. The full variable domain, its missing parts supplied by reference TRBV5-1 and TRBJ2-5, is KAGVTQTPRYLIKTRGQQVTLSCSPISGHRSVSWYQQTPGQGLQFLFEYFSETQRNKGNFPGRFSGRQFSNSRSEMNVSTLELGDSALYLCASSFGKVGETQYFGPGTRLLVL.